The 24 T cell receptor beta chains given below trace back to one sample, sequenced in a study of cytomegalovirus exposure and HLA in healthy donors (dated by TCRdb to the late 2010s). The library came from the immunoSEQ multiplex PCR assay. A mixture of 60 forward primers for TCR Vbeta segments and 13 reverse primers for TCR Jbeta segments was used in the multiplex PCR. TCRdb took this table from immuneACCESS and kept in-frame rearrangements with V and J called. Such tables lack part of the clones; where checked against another copy, unresolved V genes explain under half of the gap, and the rest is unexplained. This sample comprises about 200,000 clones, about 80% of them detected only once. The ten largest make up roughly 3% of the sample. The sample taken for sequencing was PBMCs. The source is a woman aged 25 to 39 in good health and CMV-seronegative.

The chain has TRBV5-5 and TRBJ2-5; TRBD2 agrees at 11 bases. Per the germline V gene, CDR1 is SGHKS and CDR2 is YYEKEE (reference sequence). Trimming at V came to 4 bases and at J to 5 bases, leaving 4 bases not matched to a gene. The length of the CDR3 is 14 residues. DNA of the CDR3: TGTGCCAGCAGCAGGGGACTAGCGGCGGAGACCCAGTACTTC. Translation: CASSRGLAAETQYF.

The chain is built from TRBV2 and TRBJ2-7; 11 bases align to TRBD1. The germline V gene encodes CDR1 SNHLY and CDR2 FYNNEI. This CDR3 is 14 amino acids long. The J segment lost 6 bases and the V segment lost 5 bases, leaving 6 bases of the junction unmatched. DNA for the CDR3: TGTGCCAGCAGTCCTGGGACAGGGGGTAGCGAGCAGTACTTC. It codes for CASSPGTGGSEQYF.

The chain couples TRBV2 to TRBJ2-7, with 7 bases aligning to TRBD1. Germline V gives CDR1 SNHLY, CDR2 FYNNEI. J gave up 0 bases and V 2 bases, and 4 bases lay outside the gene matches. The CDR3 sequence is 15 residues long. The CDR3 DNA is TGTGCCAGCAGTGAATGGGGACAGAGCTCCTACGAGCAGTACTTC. It codes for CASSEWGQSSYEQYF. Combining the CDR3 with reference TRBV2 and TRBJ2-7 gives the whole variable domain EPEVTQTPSHQVTQMGQEVILRCVPISNHLYFYWYRQILGQKVEFLVSFYNNEISEKSEIFDDQFSVERPDGSNFTLKIRSTKLEDSAMYFCASSEWGQSSYEQYFGPGTRLTVT.

The chain joins TRBV18 to TRBJ1-2; 9 bases match TRBD1. The V gene end was trimmed by 0 bases and the J gene end by 8 bases; junction bases not matched to a gene: 13. Germline lookup yields CDR1 KGHSH and CDR2 LQKENI. This CDR3 has 17 amino acids. CDR3 residues: CASSPPAGQGIVGGYTF. CDR3 sequence (DNA): TGTGCCAGCTCACCACCGGCGGGACAGGGAATAGTAGGCGGCTACACCTTC. The full variable domain, in which reference TRBV18 and TRBJ1-2 provide the parts outside the CDR3, is NAGVMQNPRHLVRRRGQEARLRCSPMKGHSHVYWYRQLPEEGLKFMVYLQKENIIDESGMPKERFSAEFPKEGPSILRIQQVVRGDSAAYFCASSPPAGQGIVGGYTFGSGTRLTVV.

The chain joins TRBV28 to TRBJ1-2; TRBD1 agrees at 8 bases. Per the germline V gene, CDR1 is MDHEN and CDR2 is SYDVKM. This CDR3 spans 14 amino acids. V gave up 8 bases and J gave up 4 bases; unmatched junction bases: 9. The CDR3 region is CASRTGFLSYGYTF. The CDR3 DNA follows: TGTGCCAGCCGGACAGGGTTCTTGTCCTATGGCTACACCTTC.

The V gene is TRBV29-1, the J gene TRBJ1-3; D unresolved. The CDR3 has 14 residues. Trimming left V 6 bases short and J 0 bases short, with 12 bases between. The germline V gene has CDR1 SQVTM and CDR2 ANQGSEA. The CDR3 DNA reads as TGCAGCGTCACAGACCGAATCTCTGGAAACACCATATATTTT. The encoded protein is CSVTDRISGNTIYF.

This clone was counted a single time. The rearrangement uses TRBV18 and TRBJ1-5; 8 positions match TRBD1. Germline V lookup: CDR1 KGHSH, CDR2 LQKENI. The ends lost 3 bases at V and 0 bases at J; junction bases unmatched: 7. The CDR3 runs to 17 residues. The DNA of the CDR3 is TGTGCCAGCTCACCGTCTACAGGGGGAGATAGCAATCAGCCCCAGCATTTT. Protein product: CASSPSTGGDSNQPQHF.

The V and J genes are TRBV20-1 and TRBJ1-2, with D maybe TRBD1 (5 bases). Germline lookup yields CDR1 DFQATT and CDR2 SNEGSKA (reference sequence). CDR3 length equals 11 residues. V was cut by 3 bases and J by 7 bases, with 9 bases left in between. CDR3 protein: CSARDNGGYTF. DNA for the CDR3: TGCAGTGCTAGGGACAATGGTGGCTACACCTTC.

This rearrangement joins TRBV6-1 to TRBJ2-7; 10 bases fit TRBD1. The CDR3 has 14 residues. Germline V gene lookup returns CDR1 MNHNS and CDR2 SASEGT. V trimming: 6 bases; J trimming: 6 bases; junction bases outside the gene matches: 8. CDR3 sequence reads: CASSRTGGLSEQYF. CDR3 nucleotide sequence: TGTGCCAGCAGCCGGACAGGGGGATTAAGCGAGCAGTACTTC.

The chain carries TRBV5-1 and TRBJ2-1, with TRBD2 matching over 13 bases. CDR1 SGHRS and CDR2 YFSETQ come from the germline V gene. V lost 3 bases, J lost 1 base, and 7 bases stayed unmatched. CDR3 length: 18 amino acids. Written as DNA, the CDR3 is TGCGCCAGCAGCTGGGGACTAGCGGGGCAACTATCCTACAATGAGCAGTTCTTC. Residues: CASSWGLAGQLSYNEQFF.

The chain is built from TRBV19 and TRBJ1-4; 9 nucleotides line up with TRBD1. Germline trimming cut 5 bases from V and 6 bases from J; bases unmatched to any gene: 7. The germline gives CDR1 LNHDA, CDR2 SQIVND (reference sequence). This CDR3 contains 15 residues. CDR3 sequence: CASSATGGGYEKLFF. CDR3 coding DNA: TGTGCCAGTAGTGCAACAGGGGGCGGGTATGAAAAACTGTTTTTT.

The rearrangement joins TRBV15 to TRBJ1-1, with a possible D match to TRBD1 (6 bases). The CDR3 is made up of 15 amino acids. Trimming took 1 base from V and 3 from J, leaving 12 bases between them. Germline V lookup: CDR1 LNHNV, CDR2 YYDKDF (reference sequence). In nucleotides, the CDR3 is TGTGCCACCAGCAGAGCGGACAGAGGATACACTGAAGCTTTCTTT. Protein product: CATSRADRGYTEAFF.

The V call is TRBV29-1, the J call TRBJ2-5; 7 bases align to TRBD2. Looked up from germline, CDR1 is SQVTM and CDR2 is ANQGSEA. The CDR3 contains 12 residues. V shed 6 bases, J shed 4 bases, and the junction held 5 bases outside the gene matches. The CDR3 sequence: CSVGRASETQYF. CDR3 DNA sequence: TGCAGCGTAGGGAGGGCCTCAGAGACCCAGTACTTC.

The J gene is TRBJ1-2, the V gene TRBV10-3; 8 positions agree with TRBD1. V was clipped by 3 bases and J by 4 bases; unmatched bases: 1. The CDR3 sequence is 13 residues long. Germline CDR1 ENHRY, CDR2 SYGVKD. CDR3 in DNA: TGTGCCATCAGTGAAACAGGGGGCTATGGCTACACCTTC. Its translation: CAISETGGYGYTF.

V is TRBV2 and J is TRBJ1-1, with D possibly TRBD1 on 6 matching bases. Germline V gene sequence: CDR1 SNHLY, CDR2 FYNNEI. V was shortened by 6 bases and J by 2 bases, with 10 bases between the two germline ends. This CDR3 region has 13 residues. The CDR3 is CASSWDINTEAFF. The CDR3 DNA follows: TGTGCCAGCAGCTGGGACATTAACACTGAAGCTTTCTTT.

The table lists this clone with a count of one. This chain connects TRBV6-6 to TRBJ2-7; D not certain. This CDR3 is 16 amino acids long. Looked up from germline, CDR1 is MNHNY and CDR2 is SVGAGI (reference sequence). Trimming took 5 bases from V and 0 from J, leaving 17 bases between them. CDR3 protein: CASSALLAAISYEQYF. As DNA, the CDR3 is TGTGCCAGCAGTGCCCTGCTGGCCGCCATCTCCTACGAGCAGTACTTC.

V is TRBV21-1 and J is TRBJ2-2; no check of the table's D call, TRBD1, against the DNA was made. TRBV21-1 is described as a pseudogene. The CDR3 loop spans 20 amino acids. The CDR3 DNA reads as TGTGCCAGCAGCAAAGAGGGTACACGTACAGGGGTTTCGAGGACCGGGGAGCTGTTTTTT. It specifies CASSKEGTRTGVSRTGELFF.

This clone was seen a single time. This sequence joins TRBV6-1 and TRBJ2-2; D gene ambiguous. The CDR3 is 14 amino acids. Trimming removed 4 bases at V and 3 bases at J, with 9 bases between. Germline CDR1 reads MNHNS; CDR2 reads SASEGT. CDR3 region: CASSARVDTGELFF. In DNA form, the CDR3 reads TGTGCCAGCAGTGCCCGGGTGGACACCGGGGAGCTGTTTTTT.

The chain has TRBV5-4 and TRBJ2-7, with D possibly being TRBD2 (6 bases). This CDR3 has 14 residues. Trimming took 2 bases from V and 3 from J, leaving 12 bases between them. Germline-derived CDR1 and CDR2 are SGHNT and YYREEE (reference sequence). CDR3 sequence reads: CASSFPGLNYEQYF. For the CDR3, the DNA is TGTGCCAGCAGCTTCCCGGGACTTAACTACGAGCAGTACTTC.

The chain carries TRBV5-1 and TRBJ2-7, with D possibly matching TRBD1 (6 bases). V gave up 3 bases and J gave up 4 bases, with 17 bases separating them. This CDR3 spans 15 amino acids. The germline gives CDR1 SGHRS, CDR2 YFSETQ. In DNA form, the CDR3 reads TGCGCCAGCAGCTCCCGGGACACTCTTCGGTACGAGCAGTACTTC. Translation gives CASSSRDTLRYEQYF.

The V call is TRBV15, the J call TRBJ1-5; TRBD1 agrees at 9 bases. V gave up 7 bases and J gave up 7 bases; unmatched junction bases: 5. Per the germline V gene, CDR1 is LNHNV and CDR2 is YYDKDF (reference sequence). The CDR3 spans 13 residues. This CDR3 reads CATNTGGGQPQHF. The CDR3, as DNA: TGTGCCACCAATACAGGGGGCGGACAGCCCCAGCATTTT.

This clone came up once. This chain joins TRBV28 and TRBJ2-6; D may be TRBD1 (6 bases). In germline, CDR1 is MDHEN, CDR2 SYDVKM. The CDR3 loop spans 16 amino acids. Trimming stripped 3 bases from V and 0 bases from J, with 9 bases between. Here the CDR3 reads CASSFRGHSGANVLTF. In DNA, the CDR3 is TGTGCCAGCAGTTTCAGGGGCCACTCTGGGGCCAACGTCCTGACTTTC.

V usage is TRBV6-1 and J usage is TRBJ2-5; TRBD2 might be the D (5 bases). CDR1 and CDR2 from the germline V gene are MNHNS and SASEGT. CDR3 size: 14 residues. V shed 5 bases and J shed 6 bases, with 16 bases lying between them. CDR3 in DNA: TGTGCCAGCAGTCCCTCACTAGAAAGAAAGACCCAGTACTTC. It specifies CASSPSLERKTQYF.

V and J are TRBV19 and TRBJ1-5; D uncertain. The CDR3 runs to 12 residues. The V end lost 3 bases, the J end lost 9 bases, and 9 bases lay between the germline ends. Germline V gives CDR1 LNHDA, CDR2 SQIVND (reference sequence). In nucleotides, the CDR3 is TGTGCCAGTAGTATTAGAGGAGGGCCCCAGCATTTT. It encodes CASSIRGGPQHF.